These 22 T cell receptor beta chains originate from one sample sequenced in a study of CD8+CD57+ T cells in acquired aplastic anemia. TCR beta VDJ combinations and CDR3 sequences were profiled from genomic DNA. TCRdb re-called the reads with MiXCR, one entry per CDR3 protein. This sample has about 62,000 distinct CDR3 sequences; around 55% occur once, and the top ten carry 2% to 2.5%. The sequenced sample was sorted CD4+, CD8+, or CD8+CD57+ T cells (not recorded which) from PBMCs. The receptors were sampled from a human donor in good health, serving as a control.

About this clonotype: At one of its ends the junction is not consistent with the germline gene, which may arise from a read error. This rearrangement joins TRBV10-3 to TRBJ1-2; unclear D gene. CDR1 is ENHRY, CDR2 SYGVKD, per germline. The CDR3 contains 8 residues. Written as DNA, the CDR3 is TGTGCCATCAGCCTTAATCCCTTC. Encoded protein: CAISLNPF.

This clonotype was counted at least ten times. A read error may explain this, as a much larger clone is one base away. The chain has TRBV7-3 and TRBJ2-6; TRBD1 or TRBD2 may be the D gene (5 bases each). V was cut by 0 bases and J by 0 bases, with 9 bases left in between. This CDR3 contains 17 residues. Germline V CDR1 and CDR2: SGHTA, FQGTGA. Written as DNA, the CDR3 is TGTGCCAGCAGCTTAACAGAGGGGAGCTCTGGGGCCAACGTCCTGACTTTC. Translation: CASSLTEGSSGANVLTF. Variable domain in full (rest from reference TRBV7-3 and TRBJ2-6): GAGVSQTPSNKVTEKGKYVELRCDPISGHTALYWYRQSLGQGPEFLIYFQGTGAADDSGLPNDRFFAVRPEGSVSTLKIQRTERGDSAVYLCASSLTEGSSGANVLTFGAGSRLTVL.

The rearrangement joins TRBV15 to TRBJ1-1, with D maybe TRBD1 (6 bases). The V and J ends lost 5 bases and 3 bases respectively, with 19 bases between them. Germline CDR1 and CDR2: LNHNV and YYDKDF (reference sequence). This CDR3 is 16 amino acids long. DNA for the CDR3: TGTGCCACCAGCGGTGATACTCGGGGGCGAGACACTGAAGCTTTCTTT. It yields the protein CATSGDTRGRDTEAFF. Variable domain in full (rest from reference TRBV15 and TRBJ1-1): DAMVIQNPRYQVTQFGKPVTLSCSQTLNHNVMYWYQQKSSQAPKLLFHYYDKDFNNEADTPDNFQSRRPNTSFCFLDIRSPGLGDTAMYLCATSGDTRGRDTEAFFGQGTRLTVV.

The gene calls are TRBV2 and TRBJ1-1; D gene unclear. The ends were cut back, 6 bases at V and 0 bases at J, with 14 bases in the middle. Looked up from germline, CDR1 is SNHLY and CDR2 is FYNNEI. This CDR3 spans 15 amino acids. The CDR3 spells CASSLAPPMNTEAFF. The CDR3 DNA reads TGTGCCAGCAGCTTAGCCCCCCCCATGAACACTGAAGCTTTCTTT.

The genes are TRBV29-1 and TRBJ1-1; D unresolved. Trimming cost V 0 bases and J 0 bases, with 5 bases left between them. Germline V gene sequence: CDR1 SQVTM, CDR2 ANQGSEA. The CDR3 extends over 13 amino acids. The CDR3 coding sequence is TGCAGCGTTGAAGATACTCTGAACACTGAAGCTTTCTTT. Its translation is CSVEDTLNTEAFF.

The CDR3 region has the DNA TGCGCCAGCAGGTCTCCCCCGGGACTAGCGGGAGGGAGATCCTACGAGCAGTACTTC. Amino acid sequence: CASRSPPGLAGGRSYEQYF. This chain links TRBV5-1 with TRBJ2-7; TRBD2 agrees at 16 bases. The CDR3 extends over 19 amino acids. With 5 bases clipped from V and 1 base from J, the junction kept 12 bases outside the gene matches. Germline V lookup: CDR1 SGHRS, CDR2 YFSETQ.

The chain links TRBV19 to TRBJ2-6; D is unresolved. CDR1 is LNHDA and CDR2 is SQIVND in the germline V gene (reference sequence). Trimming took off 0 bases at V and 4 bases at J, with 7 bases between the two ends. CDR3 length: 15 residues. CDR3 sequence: CASSIESTGANVLTF. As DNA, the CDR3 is TGTGCCAGTAGTATAGAGTCGACAGGGGCCAACGTCCTGACTTTC.

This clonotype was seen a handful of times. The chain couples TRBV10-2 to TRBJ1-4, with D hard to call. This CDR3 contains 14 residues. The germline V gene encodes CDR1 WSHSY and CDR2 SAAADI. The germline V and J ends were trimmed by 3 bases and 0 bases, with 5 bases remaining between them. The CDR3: CASSERATNEKLFF. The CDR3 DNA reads TGCGCCAGCAGTGAAAGGGCAACTAATGAAAAACTGTTTTTT.

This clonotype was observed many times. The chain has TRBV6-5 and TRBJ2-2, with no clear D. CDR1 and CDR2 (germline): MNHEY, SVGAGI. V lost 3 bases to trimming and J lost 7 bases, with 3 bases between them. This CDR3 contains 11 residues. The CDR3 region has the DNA TGTGCCAGCAGTTATGACGGGGAGCTGTTTTTT. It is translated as CASSYDGELFF.

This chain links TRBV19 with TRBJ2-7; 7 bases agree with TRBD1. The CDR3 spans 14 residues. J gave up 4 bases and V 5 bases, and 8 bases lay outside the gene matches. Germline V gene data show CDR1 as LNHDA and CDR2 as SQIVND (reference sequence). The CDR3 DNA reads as TGTGCCAGTAGTGGATATGGGACAGTGTACGAGCAGTACTTC. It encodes CASSGYGTVYEQYF.

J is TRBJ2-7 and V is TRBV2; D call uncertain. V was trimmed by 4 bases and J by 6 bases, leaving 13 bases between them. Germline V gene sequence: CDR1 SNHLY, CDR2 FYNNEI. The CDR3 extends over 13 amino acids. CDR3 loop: CASSAQSLSEQYF. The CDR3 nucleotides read TGTGCCAGCAGTGCACAGAGCTTATCCGAGCAGTACTTC.

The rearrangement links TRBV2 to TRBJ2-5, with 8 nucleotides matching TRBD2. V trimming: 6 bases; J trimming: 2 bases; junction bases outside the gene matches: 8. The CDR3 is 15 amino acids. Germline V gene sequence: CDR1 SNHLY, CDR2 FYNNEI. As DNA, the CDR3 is TGTGCCAGCAGCCTCCCGAGCGGGGGACAAGAGACCCAGTACTTC. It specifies CASSLPSGGQETQYF.

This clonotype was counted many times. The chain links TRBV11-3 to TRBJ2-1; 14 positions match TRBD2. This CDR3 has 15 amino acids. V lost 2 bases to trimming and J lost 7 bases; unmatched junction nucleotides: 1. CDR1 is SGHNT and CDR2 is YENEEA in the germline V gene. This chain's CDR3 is CASSLRTSGRNEQFF. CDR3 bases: TGTGCCAGCAGCTTACGGACTAGCGGGAGGAATGAGCAGTTCTTC.

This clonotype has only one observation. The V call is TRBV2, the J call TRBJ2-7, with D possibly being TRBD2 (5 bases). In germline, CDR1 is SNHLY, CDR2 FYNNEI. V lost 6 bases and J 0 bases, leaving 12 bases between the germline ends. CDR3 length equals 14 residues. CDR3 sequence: CASRGAESSYEQYF. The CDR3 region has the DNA TGTGCCAGCAGGGGAGCGGAAAGCTCCTACGAGCAGTACTTC.

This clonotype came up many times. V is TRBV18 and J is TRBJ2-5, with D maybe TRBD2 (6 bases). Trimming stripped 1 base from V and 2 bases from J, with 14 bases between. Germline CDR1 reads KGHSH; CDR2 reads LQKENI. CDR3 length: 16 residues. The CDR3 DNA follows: TGTGCCAGCTCACCACGGAGGGCAGGCCCTCAAGAGACCCAGTACTTC. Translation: CASSPRRAGPQETQYF.

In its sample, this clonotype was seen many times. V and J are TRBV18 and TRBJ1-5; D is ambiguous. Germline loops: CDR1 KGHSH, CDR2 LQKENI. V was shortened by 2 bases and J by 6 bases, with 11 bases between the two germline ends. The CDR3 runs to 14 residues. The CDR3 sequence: CASSPEELGQPQHF. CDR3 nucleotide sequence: TGTGCCAGCTCACCAGAGGAGTTGGGTCAGCCCCAGCATTTT.

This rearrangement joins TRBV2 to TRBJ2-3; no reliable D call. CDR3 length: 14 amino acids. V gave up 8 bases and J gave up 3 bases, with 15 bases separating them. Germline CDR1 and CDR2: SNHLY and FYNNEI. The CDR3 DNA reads TGTGCCAGCCGGTCGACCCGCCGAACAGATACGCAGTATTTT. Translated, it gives CASRSTRRTDTQYF. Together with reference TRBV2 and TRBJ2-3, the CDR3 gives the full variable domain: EPEVTQTPSHQVTQMGQEVILRCVPISNHLYFYWYRQILGQKVEFLVSFYNNEISEKSEIFDDQFSVERPDGSNFTLKIRSTKLEDSAMYFCASRSTRRTDTQYFGPGTRLTVL.

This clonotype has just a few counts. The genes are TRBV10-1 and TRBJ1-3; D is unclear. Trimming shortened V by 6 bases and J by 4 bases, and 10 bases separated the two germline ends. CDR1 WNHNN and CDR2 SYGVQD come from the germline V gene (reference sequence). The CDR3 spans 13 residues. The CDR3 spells CASRLREGNTIYF. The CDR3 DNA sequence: TGCGCCAGCAGGTTGCGGGAAGGAAACACCATATATTTT.

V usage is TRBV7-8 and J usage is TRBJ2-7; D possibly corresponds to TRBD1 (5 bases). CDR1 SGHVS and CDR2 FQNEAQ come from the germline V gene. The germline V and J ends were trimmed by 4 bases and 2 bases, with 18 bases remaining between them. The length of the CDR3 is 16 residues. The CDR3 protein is CASSSPAQGIPYEQYF. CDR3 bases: TGTGCCAGCAGCTCACCAGCCCAGGGCATACCCTACGAGCAGTACTTC.

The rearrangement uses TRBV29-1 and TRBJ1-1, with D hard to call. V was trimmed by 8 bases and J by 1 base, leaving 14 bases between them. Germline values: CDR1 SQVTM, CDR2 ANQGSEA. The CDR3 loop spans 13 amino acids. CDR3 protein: CSLEVFGNTEAFF. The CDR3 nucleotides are TGCAGCTTGGAGGTCTTTGGGAACACTGAAGCTTTCTTT.

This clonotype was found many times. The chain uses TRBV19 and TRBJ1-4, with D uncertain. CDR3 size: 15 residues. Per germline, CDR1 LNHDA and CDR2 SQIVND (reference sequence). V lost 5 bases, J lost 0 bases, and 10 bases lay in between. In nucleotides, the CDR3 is TGTGCCAGTAGTGTGTCCGGTGCAACTAATGAAAAACTGTTTTTT. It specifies CASSVSGATNEKLFF.

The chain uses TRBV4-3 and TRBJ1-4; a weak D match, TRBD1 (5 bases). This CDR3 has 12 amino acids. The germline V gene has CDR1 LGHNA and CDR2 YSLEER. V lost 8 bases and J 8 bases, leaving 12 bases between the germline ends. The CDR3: CASGREGEKLFF. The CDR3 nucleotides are TGCGCCAGCGGGCGCGAGGGGGAAAAACTGTTTTTT.